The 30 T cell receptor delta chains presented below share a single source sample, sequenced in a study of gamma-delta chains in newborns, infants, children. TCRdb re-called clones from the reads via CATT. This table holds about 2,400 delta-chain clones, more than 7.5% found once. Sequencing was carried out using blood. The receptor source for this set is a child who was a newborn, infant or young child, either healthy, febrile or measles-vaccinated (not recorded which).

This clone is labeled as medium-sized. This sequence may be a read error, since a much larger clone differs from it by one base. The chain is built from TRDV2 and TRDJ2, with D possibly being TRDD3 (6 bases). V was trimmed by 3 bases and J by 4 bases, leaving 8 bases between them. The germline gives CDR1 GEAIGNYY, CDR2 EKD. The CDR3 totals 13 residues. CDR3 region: CACDSWGTAQLFF. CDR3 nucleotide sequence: TGTGCCTGTGACTCCTGGGGGACAGCACAACTCTTCTTT.

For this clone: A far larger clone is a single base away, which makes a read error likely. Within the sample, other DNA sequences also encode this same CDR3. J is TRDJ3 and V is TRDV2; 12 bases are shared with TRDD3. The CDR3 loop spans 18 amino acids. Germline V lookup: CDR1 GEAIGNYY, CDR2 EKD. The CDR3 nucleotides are TGTGCCTGTGACTATACTGGGGGATACTCCTGGGACACCCGACAGATGTTCTTC. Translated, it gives CACDYTGGYSWDTRQMFF.

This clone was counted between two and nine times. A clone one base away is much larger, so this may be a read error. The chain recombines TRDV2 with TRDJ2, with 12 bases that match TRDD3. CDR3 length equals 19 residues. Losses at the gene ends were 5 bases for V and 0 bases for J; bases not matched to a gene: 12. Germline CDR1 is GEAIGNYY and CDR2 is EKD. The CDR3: CACAPLTGGYPALTAQLFF. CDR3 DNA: TGTGCCTGTGCCCCCCTTACTGGGGGATACCCCGCTTTGACAGCACAACTCTTCTTT.

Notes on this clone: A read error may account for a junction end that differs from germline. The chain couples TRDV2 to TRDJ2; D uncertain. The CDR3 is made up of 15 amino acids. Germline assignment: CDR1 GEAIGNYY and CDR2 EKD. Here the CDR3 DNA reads TGTGCCTGTGACTCACTGTGGGCGAAGACAGCACACCTCTTCTTT. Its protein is CACDSLWAKTAHLFF.

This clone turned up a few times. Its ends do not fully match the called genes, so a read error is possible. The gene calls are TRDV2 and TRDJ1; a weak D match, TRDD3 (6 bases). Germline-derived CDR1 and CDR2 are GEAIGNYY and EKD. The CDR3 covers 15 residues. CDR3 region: CACATVGVSTDNLIF. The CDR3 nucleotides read TGTGCCTGTGCCACCGTGGGGGTTTCCACCGATAACCTCATCTTT.

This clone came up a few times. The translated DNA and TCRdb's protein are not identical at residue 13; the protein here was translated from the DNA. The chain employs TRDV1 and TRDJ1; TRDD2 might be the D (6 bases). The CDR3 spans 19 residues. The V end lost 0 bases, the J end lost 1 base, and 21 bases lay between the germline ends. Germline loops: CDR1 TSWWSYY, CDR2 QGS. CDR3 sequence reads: CALGELPFLPIWCTDKLIF. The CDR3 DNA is TGTGCTCTTGGGGAACTTCCATTCCTTCCCATCTGGTGCACCGATAAACTCATCTTT.

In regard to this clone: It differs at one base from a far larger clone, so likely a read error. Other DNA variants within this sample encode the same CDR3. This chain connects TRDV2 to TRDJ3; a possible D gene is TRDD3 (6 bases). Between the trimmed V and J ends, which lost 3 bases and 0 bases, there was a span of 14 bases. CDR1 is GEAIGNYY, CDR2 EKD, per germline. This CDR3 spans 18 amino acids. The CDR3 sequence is CACDGLGDISWDTRQMFF. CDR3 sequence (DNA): TGTGCCTGTGACGGACTGGGAGACATCTCCTGGGACACCCGACAGATGTTTTTC.

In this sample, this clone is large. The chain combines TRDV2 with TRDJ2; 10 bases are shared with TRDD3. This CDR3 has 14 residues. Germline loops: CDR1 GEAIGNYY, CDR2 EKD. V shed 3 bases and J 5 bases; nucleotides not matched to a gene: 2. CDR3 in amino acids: CACDALGDTAQLFF. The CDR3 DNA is TGTGCCTGTGACGCACTGGGGGATACAGCACAACTCTTCTTT.

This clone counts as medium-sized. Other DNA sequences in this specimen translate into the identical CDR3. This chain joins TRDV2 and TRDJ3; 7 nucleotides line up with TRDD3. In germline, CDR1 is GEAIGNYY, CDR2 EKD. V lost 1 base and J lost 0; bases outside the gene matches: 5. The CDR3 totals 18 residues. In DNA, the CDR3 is TGTGCCTGTGACACGCTGGGGGTTTCCTCCTGGGACACCCGACAGATGTTTTTC. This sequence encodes CACDTLGVSSWDTRQMFF.

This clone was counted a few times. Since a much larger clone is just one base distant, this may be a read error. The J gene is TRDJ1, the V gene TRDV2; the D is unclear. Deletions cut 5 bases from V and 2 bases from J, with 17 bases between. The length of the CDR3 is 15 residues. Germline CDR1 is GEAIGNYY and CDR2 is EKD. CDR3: CACASLTEKTDKLIF. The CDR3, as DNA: TGTGCCTGTGCCTCCCTTACGGAAAAGACCGATAAACTCATCTTT.

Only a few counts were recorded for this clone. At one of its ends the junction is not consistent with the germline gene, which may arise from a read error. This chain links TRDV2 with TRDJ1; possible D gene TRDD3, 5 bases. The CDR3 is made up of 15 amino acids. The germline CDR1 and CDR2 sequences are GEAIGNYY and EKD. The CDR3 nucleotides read TGTGCCAGTGACACCGGGAGGGGGTACACTGATAAACTCATCTTT. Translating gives CASDTGRGYTDKLIF.

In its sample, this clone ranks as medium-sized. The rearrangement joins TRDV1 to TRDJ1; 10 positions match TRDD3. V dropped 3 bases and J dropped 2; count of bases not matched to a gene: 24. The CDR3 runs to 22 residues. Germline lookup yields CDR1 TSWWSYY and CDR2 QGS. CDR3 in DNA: TGTGCTCTTGGGGAGGGTCAGTTTCCCGCGAACGGGGGGATACGTGAGACCGATAAACTCATCTTT. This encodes CALGEGQFPANGGIRETDKLIF.

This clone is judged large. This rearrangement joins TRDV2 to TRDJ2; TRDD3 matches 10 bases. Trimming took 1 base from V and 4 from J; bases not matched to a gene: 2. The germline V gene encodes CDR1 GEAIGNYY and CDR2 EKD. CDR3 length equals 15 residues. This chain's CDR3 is CACDTLGDTTAQLFF. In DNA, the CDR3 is TGTGCCTGTGACACATTGGGGGATACGACAGCACAACTCTTCTTT.

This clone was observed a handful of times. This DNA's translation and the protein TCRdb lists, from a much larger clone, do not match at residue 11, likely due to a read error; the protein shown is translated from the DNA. The CDR3 spells CACDTVLGGYVSWDTRQMFF. DNA of the CDR3: TGTGCCTGTGACACCGTACTGGGGGGATACGTCTCCTGGGACACCCGACAGATGTTTTTC. J is TRDJ3 and V is TRDV2, with TRDD3 identical over 10 bases. This CDR3 has 20 residues. The junction had 7 bases not matched to a gene; V was cut back by 0 bases and J by 0 bases. Germline loops: CDR1 GEAIGNYY, CDR2 EKD.

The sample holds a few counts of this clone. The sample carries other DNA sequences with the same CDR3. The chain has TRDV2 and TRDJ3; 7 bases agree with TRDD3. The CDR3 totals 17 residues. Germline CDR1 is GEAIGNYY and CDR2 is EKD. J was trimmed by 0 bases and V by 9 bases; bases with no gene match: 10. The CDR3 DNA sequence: TGTGCCACCGTCCTGGGGGCCCACTCCTGGGACACCCGACAGATGTTTTTC. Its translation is CATVLGAHSWDTRQMFF.

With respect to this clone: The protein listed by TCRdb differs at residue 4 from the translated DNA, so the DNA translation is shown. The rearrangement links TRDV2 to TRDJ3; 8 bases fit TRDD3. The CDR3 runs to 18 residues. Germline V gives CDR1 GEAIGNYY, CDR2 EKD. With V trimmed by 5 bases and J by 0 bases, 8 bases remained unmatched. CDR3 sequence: CACATIGGYSWDTRQMFF. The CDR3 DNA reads TGTGCCTGTGCCACGATCGGGGGATACTCCTGGGACACCCGACAGATGTTTTTC.

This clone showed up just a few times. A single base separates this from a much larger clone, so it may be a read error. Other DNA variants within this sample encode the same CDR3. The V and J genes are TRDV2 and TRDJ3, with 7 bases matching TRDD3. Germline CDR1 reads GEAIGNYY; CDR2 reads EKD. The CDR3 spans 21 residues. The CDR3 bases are TGTGCCTGTGACCCTACATCCATCGGGGGGATCGGCTCCTGGGACACCCGACAGATGTTCTTC. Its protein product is CACDPTSIGGIGSWDTRQMFF.

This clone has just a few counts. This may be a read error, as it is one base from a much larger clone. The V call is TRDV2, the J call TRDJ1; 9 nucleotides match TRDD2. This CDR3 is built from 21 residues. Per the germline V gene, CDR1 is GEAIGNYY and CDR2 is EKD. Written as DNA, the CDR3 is TGTGCCTGTGCCACCCCTTCCTACTTGGCACGGGATAATCGGTACACCGATAAACTCATCTTT. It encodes CACATPSYLARDNRYTDKLIF.

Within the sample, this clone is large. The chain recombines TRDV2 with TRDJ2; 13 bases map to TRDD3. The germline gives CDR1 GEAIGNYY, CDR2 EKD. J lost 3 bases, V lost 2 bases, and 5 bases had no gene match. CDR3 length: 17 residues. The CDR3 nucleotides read TGTGCCTGTGACATACTGGGGGATACGACACTGACAGCACAACTCTTCTTT. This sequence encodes CACDILGDTTLTAQLFF.

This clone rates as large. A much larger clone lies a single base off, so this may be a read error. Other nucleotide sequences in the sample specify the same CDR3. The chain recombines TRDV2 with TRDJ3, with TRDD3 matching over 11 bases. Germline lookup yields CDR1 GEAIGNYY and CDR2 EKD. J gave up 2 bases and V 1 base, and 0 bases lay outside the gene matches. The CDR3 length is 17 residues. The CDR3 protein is CACDTLGDTWDTRQMFF. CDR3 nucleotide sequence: TGTGCCTGTGACACACTGGGGGATACCTGGGACACCCGACAGATGTTTTTC.

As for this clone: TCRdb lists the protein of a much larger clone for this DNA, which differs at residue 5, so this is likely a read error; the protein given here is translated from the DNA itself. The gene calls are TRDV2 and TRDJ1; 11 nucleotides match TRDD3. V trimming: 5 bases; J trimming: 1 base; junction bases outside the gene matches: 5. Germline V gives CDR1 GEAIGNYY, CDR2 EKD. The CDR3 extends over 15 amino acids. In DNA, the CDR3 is TGTGCCTGTGTCTCCTGGGGGATACCCACCGATAAACTCATCTTT. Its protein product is CACVSWGIPTDKLIF.

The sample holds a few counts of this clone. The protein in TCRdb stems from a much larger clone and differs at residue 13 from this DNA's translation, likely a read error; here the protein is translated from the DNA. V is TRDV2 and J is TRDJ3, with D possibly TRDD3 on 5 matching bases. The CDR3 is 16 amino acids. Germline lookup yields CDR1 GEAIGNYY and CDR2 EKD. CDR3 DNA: TGTGCCTGTGACAGCCTCAGCTCCTGGGACACCCGACGGATGTTTTTC. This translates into CACDSLSSWDTRRMFF.

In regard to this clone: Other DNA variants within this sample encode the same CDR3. CDR3 residues: CALGELGYAHRAYPIFYTDKLIF. CDR3 DNA: TGTGCTCTTGGGGAACTAGGTTACGCCCACAGGGCTTATCCTATTTTCTACACCGATAAACTCATCTTT. J is TRDJ1 and V is TRDV1; D is possibly TRDD2 (5 bases). With 0 bases removed from V and 0 bases from J, the gap between germline ends came to 32 bases. Germline V gene data show CDR1 as TSWWSYY and CDR2 as QGS. This CDR3 has 23 amino acids.

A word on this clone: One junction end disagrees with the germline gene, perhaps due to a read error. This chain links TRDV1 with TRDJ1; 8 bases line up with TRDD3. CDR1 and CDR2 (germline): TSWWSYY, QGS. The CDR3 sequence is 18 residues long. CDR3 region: CAPGSGRLGGTVTDKLIF. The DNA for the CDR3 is TGTGCTCCTGGGAGCGGGAGACTGGGGGGTACAGTTACCGATAAACTCATCTTT.

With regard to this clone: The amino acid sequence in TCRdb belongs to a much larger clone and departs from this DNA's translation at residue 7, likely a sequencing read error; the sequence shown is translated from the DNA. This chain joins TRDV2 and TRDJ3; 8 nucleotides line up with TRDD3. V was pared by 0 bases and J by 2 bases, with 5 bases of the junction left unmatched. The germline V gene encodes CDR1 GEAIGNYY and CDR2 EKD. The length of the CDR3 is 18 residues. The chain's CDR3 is CACDTVPGDTWDTRQMFF. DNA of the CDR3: TGTGCCTGTGACACCGTACCGGGGGATACCTGGGACACCCGACAGATGTTTTTC.

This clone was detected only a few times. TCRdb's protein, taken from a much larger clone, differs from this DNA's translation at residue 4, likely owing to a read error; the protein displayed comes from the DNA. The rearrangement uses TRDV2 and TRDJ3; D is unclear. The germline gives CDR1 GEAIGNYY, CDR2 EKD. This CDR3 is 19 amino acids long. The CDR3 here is CACATGLKRSSWDTRQMFF. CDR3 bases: TGTGCCTGTGCCACCGGACTGAAGAGAAGCTCCTGGGACACCCGACAGATGTTTTTC.

CDR3 loop: CALGEHKRLLLRPLLGDTYTDKLIF. The CDR3 nucleotides read TGTGCTCTTGGGGAACACAAGAGACTCCTCCTACGCCCGCTACTGGGGGATACGTACACCGATAAACTCATCTTT. The chain has TRDV1 and TRDJ1, with 13 bases aligning to TRDD3. Trimming took 1 base from V and 0 from J; bases not matched to a gene: 26. Germline V gives CDR1 TSWWSYY, CDR2 QGS. This CDR3 contains 25 residues.

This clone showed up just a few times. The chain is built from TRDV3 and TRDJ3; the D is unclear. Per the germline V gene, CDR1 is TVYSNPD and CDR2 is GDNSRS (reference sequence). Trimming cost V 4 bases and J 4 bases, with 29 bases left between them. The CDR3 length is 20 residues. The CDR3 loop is CASTPLEPGNRRWDTRQMFF. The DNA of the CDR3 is TGTGCCTCCACCCCACTAGAACCCGGAAACCGCCGATGGGACACCCGACAGATGTTTTTC.

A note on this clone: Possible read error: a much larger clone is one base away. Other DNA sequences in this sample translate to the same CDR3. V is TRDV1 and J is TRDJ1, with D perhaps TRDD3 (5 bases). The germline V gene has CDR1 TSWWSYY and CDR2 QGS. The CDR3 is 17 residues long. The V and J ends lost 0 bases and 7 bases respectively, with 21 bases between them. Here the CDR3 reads CALGELGAITGLAKLIF. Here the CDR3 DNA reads TGTGCTCTTGGGGAACTAGGTGCGATTACCGGACTGGCTAAACTCATCTTT.

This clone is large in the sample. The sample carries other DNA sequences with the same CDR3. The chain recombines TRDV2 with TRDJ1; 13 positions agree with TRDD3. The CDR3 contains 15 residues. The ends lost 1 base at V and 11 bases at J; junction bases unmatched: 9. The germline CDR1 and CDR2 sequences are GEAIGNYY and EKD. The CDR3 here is CACDTGLGDTVGLIF. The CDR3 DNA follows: TGTGCCTGTGACACAGGACTGGGGGATACGGTGGGGCTCATCTTT.